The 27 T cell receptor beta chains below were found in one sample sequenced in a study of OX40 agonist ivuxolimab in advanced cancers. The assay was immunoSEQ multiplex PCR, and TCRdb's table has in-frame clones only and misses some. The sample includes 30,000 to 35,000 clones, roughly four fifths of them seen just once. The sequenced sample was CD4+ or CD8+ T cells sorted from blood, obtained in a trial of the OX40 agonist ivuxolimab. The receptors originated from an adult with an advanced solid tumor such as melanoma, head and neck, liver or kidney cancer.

DNA of the CDR3: TGTGCCAGCAGTTCCGGGACTAGTTCGACAGATACGCAGTATTTT. The encoded protein is CASSSGTSSTDTQYF. The rearrangement joins TRBV6-4 to TRBJ2-3, with 8 nucleotides matching TRBD2. J was trimmed by 3 bases and V by 5 bases; bases with no gene match: 7. Per germline, CDR1 MRHNA and CDR2 SNTAGT. The CDR3 totals 15 residues.

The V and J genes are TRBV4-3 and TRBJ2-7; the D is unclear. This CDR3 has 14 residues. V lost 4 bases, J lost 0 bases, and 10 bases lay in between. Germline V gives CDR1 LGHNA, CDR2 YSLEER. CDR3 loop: CASSLGRYSYEQYF. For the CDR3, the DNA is TGCGCCAGCAGCCTCGGTCGTTACTCCTACGAGCAGTACTTC.

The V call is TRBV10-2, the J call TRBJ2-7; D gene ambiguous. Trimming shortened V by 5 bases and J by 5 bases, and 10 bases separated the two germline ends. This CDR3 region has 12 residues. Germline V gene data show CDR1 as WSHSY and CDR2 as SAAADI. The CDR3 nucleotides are TGCGCCAGCAGTTCCCTCGTAAACGAGCAGTACTTC. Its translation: CASSSLVNEQYF.

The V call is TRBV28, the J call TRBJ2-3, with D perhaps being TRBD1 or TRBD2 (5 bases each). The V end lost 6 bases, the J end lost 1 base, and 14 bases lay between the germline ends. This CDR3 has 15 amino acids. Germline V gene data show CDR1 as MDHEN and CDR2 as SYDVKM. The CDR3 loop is CASRMRQGGTDTQYF. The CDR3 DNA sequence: TGTGCCAGCAGAATGCGTCAGGGAGGCACAGATACGCAGTATTTT.

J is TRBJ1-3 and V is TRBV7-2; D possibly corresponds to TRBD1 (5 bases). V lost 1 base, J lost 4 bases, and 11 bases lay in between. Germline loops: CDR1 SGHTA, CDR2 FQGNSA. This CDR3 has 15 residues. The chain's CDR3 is CASSLDRGPGNTIYF. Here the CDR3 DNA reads TGTGCCAGCAGCTTAGATAGGGGCCCGGGAAACACCATATATTTT.

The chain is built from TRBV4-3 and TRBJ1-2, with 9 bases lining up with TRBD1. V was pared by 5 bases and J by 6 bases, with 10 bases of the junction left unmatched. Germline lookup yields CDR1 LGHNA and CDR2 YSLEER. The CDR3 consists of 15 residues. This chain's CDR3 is CASSLTTGGINGYTF. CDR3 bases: TGCGCCAGCAGCTTAACGACAGGGGGAATAAATGGCTACACCTTC.

Here the CDR3 DNA reads TGTGCCACCAGACAGGGTAATGAAAAACTGTTTTTT. This codes for CATRQGNEKLFF. The V call is TRBV10-3, the J call TRBJ1-4; 7 nucleotides agree with TRBD1. Germline V gene lookup returns CDR1 ENHRY and CDR2 SYGVKD. The CDR3 loop spans 12 amino acids. The J segment lost 4 bases and the V segment lost 10 bases, leaving 3 bases of the junction unmatched.

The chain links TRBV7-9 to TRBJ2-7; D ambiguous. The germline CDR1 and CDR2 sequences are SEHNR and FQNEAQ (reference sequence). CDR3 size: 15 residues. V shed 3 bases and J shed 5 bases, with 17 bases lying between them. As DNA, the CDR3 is TGTGCCAGCAGCTTGGATCCGGCTGGTTCCCACGAGCAGTACTTC. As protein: CASSLDPAGSHEQYF.

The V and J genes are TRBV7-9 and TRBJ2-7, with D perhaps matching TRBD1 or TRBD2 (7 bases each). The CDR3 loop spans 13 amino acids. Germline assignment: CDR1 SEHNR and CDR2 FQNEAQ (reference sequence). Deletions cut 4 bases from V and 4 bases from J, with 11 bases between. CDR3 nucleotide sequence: TGTGCCAGCAGCTGGGAGGGGGCGTACGAGCAGTACTTC. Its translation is CASSWEGAYEQYF.

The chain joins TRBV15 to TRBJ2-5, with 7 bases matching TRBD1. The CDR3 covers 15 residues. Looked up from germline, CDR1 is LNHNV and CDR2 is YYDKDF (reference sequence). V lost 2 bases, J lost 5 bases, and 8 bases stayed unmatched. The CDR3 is CATSRYGKGAETQYF. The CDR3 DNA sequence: TGTGCCACCAGCAGATACGGGAAGGGGGCGGAGACCCAGTACTTC.

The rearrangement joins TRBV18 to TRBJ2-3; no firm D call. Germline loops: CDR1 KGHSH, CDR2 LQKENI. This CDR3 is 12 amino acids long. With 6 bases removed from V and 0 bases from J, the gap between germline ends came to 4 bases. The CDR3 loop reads CASSPSTDTQYF. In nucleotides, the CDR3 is TGTGCCAGCTCCCCTAGCACAGATACGCAGTATTTT.

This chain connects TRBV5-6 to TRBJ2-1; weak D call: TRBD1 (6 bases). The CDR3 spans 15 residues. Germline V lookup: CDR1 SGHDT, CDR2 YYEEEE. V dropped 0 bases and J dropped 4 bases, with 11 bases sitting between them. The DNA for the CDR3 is TGTGCCAGCAGCTTGGCAGGGGCGTTGTACAATGAGCAGTTCTTC. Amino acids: CASSLAGALYNEQFF.

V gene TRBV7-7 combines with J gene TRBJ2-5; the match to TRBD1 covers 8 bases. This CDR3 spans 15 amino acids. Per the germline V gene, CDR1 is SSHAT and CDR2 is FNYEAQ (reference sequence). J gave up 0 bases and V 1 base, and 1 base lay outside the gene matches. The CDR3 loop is CASSLGTGNQETQYF. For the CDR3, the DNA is TGTGCCAGCAGCTTAGGGACAGGGAACCAAGAGACCCAGTACTTC.

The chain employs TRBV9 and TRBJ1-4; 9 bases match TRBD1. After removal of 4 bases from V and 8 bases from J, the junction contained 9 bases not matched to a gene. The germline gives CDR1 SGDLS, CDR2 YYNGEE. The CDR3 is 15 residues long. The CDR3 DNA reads TGTGCCAGCAGCCATCCGGGACAGGGAGACGAAAAACTGTTTTTT. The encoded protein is CASSHPGQGDEKLFF.

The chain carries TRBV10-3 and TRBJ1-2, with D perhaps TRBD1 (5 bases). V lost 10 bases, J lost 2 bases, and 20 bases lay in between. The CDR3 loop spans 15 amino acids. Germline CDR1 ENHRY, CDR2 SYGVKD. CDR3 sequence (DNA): TGTGCCAACCGTCCTGGGACTTATGAAAACTATGGCTACACCTTC. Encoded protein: CANRPGTYENYGYTF.

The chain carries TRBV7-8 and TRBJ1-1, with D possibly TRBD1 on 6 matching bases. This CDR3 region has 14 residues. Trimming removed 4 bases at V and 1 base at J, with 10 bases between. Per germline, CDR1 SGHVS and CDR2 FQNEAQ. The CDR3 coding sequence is TGTGCCAGCAGCTCACGGGACACGAACACTGAAGCTTTCTTT. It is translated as CASSSRDTNTEAFF.

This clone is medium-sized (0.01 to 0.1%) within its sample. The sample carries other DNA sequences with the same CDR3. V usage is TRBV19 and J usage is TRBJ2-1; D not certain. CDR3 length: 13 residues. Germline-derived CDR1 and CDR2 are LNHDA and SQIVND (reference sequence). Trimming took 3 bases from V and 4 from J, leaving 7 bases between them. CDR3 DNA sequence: TGTGCCAGTAGTATCGAGTCATACAATGAGCAGTTCTTC. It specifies CASSIESYNEQFF.

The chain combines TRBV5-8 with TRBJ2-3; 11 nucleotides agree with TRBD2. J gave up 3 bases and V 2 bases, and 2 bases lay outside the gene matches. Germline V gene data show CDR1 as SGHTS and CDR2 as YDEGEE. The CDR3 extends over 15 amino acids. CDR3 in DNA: TGTGCCAGCAGCTTACCTAGCGGGAGGACAGATACGCAGTATTTT. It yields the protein CASSLPSGRTDTQYF.

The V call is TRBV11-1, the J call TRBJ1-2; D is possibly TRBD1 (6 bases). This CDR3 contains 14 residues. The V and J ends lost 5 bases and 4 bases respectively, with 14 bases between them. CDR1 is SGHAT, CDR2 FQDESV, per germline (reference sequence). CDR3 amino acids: CASSNTDRTYGYTF. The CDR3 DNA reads TGTGCCAGCAGCAACACAGACAGGACCTATGGCTACACCTTC.

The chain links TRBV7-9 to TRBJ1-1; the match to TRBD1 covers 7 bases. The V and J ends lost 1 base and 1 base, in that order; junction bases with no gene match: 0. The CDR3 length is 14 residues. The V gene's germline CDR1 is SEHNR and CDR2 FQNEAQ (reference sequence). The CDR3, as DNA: TGTGCCAGCAGCTTAGGGACAGGGAACACTGAAGCTTTCTTT. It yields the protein CASSLGTGNTEAFF. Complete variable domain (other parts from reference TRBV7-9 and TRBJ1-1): DTGVSQNPRHKITKRGQNVTFRCDPISEHNRLYWYRQTLGQGPEFLTYFQNEAQLEKSRLLSDRFSAERPKGSFSTLEIQRTEQGDSAMYLCASSLGTGNTEAFFGQGTRLTVV.

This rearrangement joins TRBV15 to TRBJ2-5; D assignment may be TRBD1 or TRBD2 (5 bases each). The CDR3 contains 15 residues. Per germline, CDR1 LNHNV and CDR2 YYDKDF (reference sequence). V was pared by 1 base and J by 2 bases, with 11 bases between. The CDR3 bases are TGTGCCACCAGCAGAGCAGGTGGGGGACAAGAGACCCAGTACTTC. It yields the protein CATSRAGGGQETQYF.

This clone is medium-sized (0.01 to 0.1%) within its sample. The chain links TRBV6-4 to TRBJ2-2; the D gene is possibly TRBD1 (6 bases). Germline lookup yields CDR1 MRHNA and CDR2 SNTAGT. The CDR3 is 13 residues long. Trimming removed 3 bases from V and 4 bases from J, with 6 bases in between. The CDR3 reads CASSEGATGELFF. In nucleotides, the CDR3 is TGTGCCAGCAGTGAGGGGGCCACCGGGGAGCTGTTTTTT.

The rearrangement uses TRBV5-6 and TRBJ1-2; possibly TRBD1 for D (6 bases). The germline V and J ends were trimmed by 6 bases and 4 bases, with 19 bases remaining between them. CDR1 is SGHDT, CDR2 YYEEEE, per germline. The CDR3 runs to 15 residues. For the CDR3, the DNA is TGTGCCAGCATCTGGGGGGCCAGTACCTCCTATGGCTACACCTTC. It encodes CASIWGASTSYGYTF.

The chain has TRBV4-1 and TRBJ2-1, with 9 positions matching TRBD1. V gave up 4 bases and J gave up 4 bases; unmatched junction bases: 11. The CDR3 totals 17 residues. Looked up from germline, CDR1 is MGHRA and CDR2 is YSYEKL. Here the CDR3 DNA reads TGCGCCAGCAGCCTAAAGGGGGACAGGGATGGGTACAATGAGCAGTTCTTC. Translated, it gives CASSLKGDRDGYNEQFF.

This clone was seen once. CDR3 loop: CASSRGGPSSYNEQFF. CDR3 sequence (DNA): TGTGCCAGCAGCCGGGGGGGCCCGAGCTCCTACAATGAGCAGTTCTTC. V and J are TRBV7-9 and TRBJ2-1, with 8 bases lining up with TRBD2. There are 16 residues in the CDR3. After removal of 5 bases from V and 0 bases from J, the junction contained 6 bases not matched to a gene. Germline V gives CDR1 SEHNR, CDR2 FQNEAQ (reference sequence).

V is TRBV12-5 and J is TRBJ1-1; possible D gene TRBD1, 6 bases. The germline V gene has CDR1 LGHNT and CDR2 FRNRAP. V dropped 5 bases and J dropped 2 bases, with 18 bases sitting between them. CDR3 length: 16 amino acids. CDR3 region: CASGPGGRWRNTEAFF. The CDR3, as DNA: TGTGCTAGTGGTCCGGGGGGCAGGTGGAGAAACACTGAAGCTTTCTTT.

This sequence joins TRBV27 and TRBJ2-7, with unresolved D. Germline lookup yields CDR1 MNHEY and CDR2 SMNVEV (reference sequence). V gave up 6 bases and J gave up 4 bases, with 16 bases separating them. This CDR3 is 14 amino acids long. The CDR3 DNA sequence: TGTGCCAGCAGCCCAGTTCTCCGGCTTTACGAGCAGTACTTC. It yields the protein CASSPVLRLYEQYF.